This T cell receptor (beta chain) emerged from a study of blood T cell repertoires in COVID-19. Background on the study: Samples taken during acute and convalescent COVID-19 were collected in the United States, Italy and Spain.

Germline CDR1 SQVTM, CDR2 ANQGSEA. V lost 3 bases to trimming and J lost 5 bases; unmatched junction nucleotides: 8. This CDR3 spans 14 amino acids. Under the authors' procedure: Researchers report that nucleated cell counts were estimated from reference gene primer amplification. Only in-frame clones appear in the TCRdb table, and some are missing; sequencing was by immunoSEQ multiplex PCR. The D gene and trimming were derived from the DNA, and the V and J assignments and clone size from that table. The sample has hundreds of thousands of clones; around nine tenths are singletons. The sample was peripheral blood. V gene TRBV29-1 combines with J gene TRBJ2-5; TRBD2 matches 8 bases. This TCR derives from a human donor in a cohort sampled during active COVID-19. CDR3 in amino acids: CSVDRAGEMETQYF. The CDR3 coding sequence is TGCAGCGTTGATCGAGCGGGGGAGATGGAGACCCAGTACTTC. Variable domain in full (rest from reference TRBV29-1 and TRBJ2-5): SAVISQKPSRDICQRGTSLTIQCQVDSQVTMMFWYRQQPGQSLTLIATANQGSEATYESGFVIDKFPISRPNLTFSTLTVSNMSPEDSSIYLCSVDRAGEMETQYFGPGTRLLVL.